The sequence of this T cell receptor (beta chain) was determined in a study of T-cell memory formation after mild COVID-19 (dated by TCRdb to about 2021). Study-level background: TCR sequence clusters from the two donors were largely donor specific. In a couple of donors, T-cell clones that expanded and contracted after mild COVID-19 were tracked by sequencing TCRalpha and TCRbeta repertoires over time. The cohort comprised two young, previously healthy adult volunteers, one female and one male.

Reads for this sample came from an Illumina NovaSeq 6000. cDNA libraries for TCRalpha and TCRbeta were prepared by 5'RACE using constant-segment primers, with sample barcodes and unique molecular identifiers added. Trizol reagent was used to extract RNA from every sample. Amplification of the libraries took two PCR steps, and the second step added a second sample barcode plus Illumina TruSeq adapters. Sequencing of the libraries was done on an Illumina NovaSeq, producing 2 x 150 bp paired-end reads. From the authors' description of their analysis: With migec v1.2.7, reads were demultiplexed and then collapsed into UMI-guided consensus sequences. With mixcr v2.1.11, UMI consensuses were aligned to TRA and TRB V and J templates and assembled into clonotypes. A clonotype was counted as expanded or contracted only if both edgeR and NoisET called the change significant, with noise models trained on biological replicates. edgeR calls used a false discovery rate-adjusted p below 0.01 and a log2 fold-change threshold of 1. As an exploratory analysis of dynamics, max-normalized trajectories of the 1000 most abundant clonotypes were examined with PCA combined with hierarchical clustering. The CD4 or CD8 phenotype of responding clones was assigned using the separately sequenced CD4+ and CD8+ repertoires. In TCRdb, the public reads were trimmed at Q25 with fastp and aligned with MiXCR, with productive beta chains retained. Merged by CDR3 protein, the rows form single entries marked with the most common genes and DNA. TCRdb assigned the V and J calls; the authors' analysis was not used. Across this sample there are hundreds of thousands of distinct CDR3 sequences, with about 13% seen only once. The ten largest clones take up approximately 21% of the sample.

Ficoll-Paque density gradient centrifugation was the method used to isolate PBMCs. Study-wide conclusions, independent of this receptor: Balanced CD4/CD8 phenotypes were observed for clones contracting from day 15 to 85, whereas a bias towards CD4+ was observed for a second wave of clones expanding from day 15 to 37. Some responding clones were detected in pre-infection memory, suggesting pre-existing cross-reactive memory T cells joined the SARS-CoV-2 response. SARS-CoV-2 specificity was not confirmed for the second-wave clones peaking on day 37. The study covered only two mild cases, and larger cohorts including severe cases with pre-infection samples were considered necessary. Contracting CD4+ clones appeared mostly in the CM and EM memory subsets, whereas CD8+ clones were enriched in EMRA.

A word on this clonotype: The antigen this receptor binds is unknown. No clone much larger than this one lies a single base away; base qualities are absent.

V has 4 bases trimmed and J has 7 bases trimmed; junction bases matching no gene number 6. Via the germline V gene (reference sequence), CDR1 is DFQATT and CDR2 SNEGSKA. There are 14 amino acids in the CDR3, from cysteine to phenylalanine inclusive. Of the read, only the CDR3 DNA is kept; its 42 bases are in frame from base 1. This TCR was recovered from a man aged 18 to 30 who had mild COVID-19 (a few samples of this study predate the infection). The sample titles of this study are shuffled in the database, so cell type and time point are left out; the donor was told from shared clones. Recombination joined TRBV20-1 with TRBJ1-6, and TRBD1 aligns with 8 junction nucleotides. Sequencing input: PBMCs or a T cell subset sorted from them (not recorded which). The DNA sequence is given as TGCAGTGCTACCGGACAGGGACCAAATTCACCCCTCCACTTT. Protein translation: CSATGQGPNSPLHF.